The 15 T cell receptor beta chains presented below share a single source sample, sequenced in a study of blood T cell repertoires in COVID-19. The method was immunoSEQ multiplex PCR; TCRdb's version includes in-frame clones alone and lacks a portion of them. The sample holds about 180,000 clones, more than 80% seen once. Sequenced material: PBMCs or T cells enriched from blood (not recorded which). The receptors stem from a man aged 35 to 55 who had recovered from COVID-19.

This clone is medium-sized within its sample. This chain connects TRBV6-4 to TRBJ1-6; 7 bases line up with TRBD1. Germline loops: CDR1 MRHNA, CDR2 SNTAGT. CDR3 length equals 14 residues. V trimming: 2 bases; J trimming: 5 bases; junction bases outside the gene matches: 0. CDR3 loop: CASSDGQDNSPLHF. The CDR3 coding sequence is TGTGCCAGCAGTGACGGACAGGATAATTCACCCCTCCACTTT.

V gene TRBV28 combines with J gene TRBJ1-5; D uncertain. Germline V CDR1 and CDR2: MDHEN, SYDVKM. V lost 6 bases and J 0 bases, leaving 18 bases between the germline ends. CDR3 length: 17 residues. CDR3 sequence reads: CASRVAVADHSNQPQHF. In DNA, the CDR3 is TGTGCCAGCAGGGTAGCCGTGGCAGACCATAGCAATCAGCCCCAGCATTTT.

The chain combines TRBV27 with TRBJ2-7; a weak D match, TRBD1 (5 bases). The CDR3 length is 15 residues. CDR1 is MNHEY, CDR2 SMNVEV, per germline (reference sequence). Trimming stripped 0 bases from V and 13 bases from J, with 22 bases between. In nucleotides, the CDR3 is TGTGCCAGCAGTTTATCGAAGGCAGGTCTATTCAGGGCTTACTTC. Its protein is CASSLSKAGLFRAYF.

V is TRBV7-3 and J is TRBJ2-1, with 11 bases that match TRBD2. Germline V CDR1 and CDR2: SGHTA, FQGTGA. This CDR3 spans 16 amino acids. V gave up 2 bases and J gave up 5 bases; unmatched junction bases: 5. The DNA for the CDR3 is TGTGCCAGCAGCTTAGGGCTAGCGGGAGGTCACAATGAGCAGTTCTTC. Protein: CASSLGLAGGHNEQFF.

This chain joins TRBV25-1 and TRBJ1-2; possibly TRBD1 for D (5 bases). Germline V CDR1 and CDR2: MGHDK, SYGVNS. CDR3 length: 14 amino acids. Trimming shortened V by 1 base and J by 3 bases, and 9 bases separated the two germline ends. The CDR3 spells CASSESQGHYGYTF. The CDR3 nucleotides read TGTGCCAGCAGTGAATCTCAGGGCCACTATGGCTACACCTTC.

V usage is TRBV28 and J usage is TRBJ1-1, with TRBD1 matching 11 bases. This CDR3 comprises 15 residues. Germline CDR1 is MDHEN and CDR2 is SYDVKM. The J segment lost 7 bases and the V segment lost 6 bases, leaving 10 bases of the junction unmatched. CDR3 amino acids: CASRNAGTGGFEAFF. The CDR3, as DNA: TGTGCCAGCAGGAACGCCGGGACAGGGGGTTTTGAAGCTTTCTTT.

The chain employs TRBV18 and TRBJ2-5; D uncertain. Germline loops: CDR1 KGHSH, CDR2 LQKENI. The CDR3 loop spans 11 amino acids. V lost 5 bases to trimming and J lost 2 bases, with 3 bases between them. CDR3 amino acids: CASSEQETQYF. The CDR3 nucleotides read TGTGCCAGCTCAGAGCAAGAGACCCAGTACTTC.

This chain connects TRBV13 to TRBJ2-1; 8 bases are a match to TRBD2. V lost 1 base to trimming and J lost 2 bases; unmatched junction nucleotides: 4. This CDR3 is built from 16 residues. CDR1 is PRHDT, CDR2 FYEKMQ, per germline (reference sequence). The CDR3: CASSLAGLETYNEQFF. CDR3 DNA: TGTGCCAGCAGCTTAGCGGGACTAGAAACCTACAATGAGCAGTTCTTC.

The chain couples TRBV29-1 to TRBJ1-1, with 8 positions matching TRBD1. Per the germline V gene, CDR1 is SQVTM and CDR2 is ANQGSEA. Trimming took 7 bases from V and 0 from J; bases not matched to a gene: 10. CDR3 length: 15 residues. The CDR3 is CSAERTGSLNTEAFF. The CDR3 nucleotides are TGCAGCGCGGAAAGGACAGGGTCGTTGAACACTGAAGCTTTCTTT.

J is TRBJ1-2 and V is TRBV11-3, with D unclear. The CDR3 is made up of 16 amino acids. V was shortened by 0 bases and J by 8 bases, with 19 bases between the two germline ends. The germline V gene encodes CDR1 SGHNT and CDR2 YENEEA. The CDR3 DNA sequence: TGTGCCAGCAGCTTAGAATTCCCCCCGACCCCGGGGGGCTACACCTTC. It yields the protein CASSLEFPPTPGGYTF.

This chain connects TRBV30 to TRBJ1-2; D not certain. CDR3 length equals 10 residues. Germline V CDR1 and CDR2: GTSNPN, SVGIG (reference sequence). Trimming shortened V by 3 bases and J by 8 bases, and 7 bases separated the two germline ends. Written as DNA, the CDR3 is TGTGCCTGGAGGGGAGTAGGCTACACCTTC. It encodes CAWRGVGYTF.

This rearrangement joins TRBV3-1 (or the pseudogene TRBV3-2) to TRBJ2-7, with D possibly being TRBD2 (6 bases). Germline V lookup: CDR1 LGHDT, CDR2 YNNKEL (reference sequence). The CDR3 loop spans 12 amino acids. Trimming stripped 3 bases from V and 6 bases from J, with 9 bases between. In DNA form, the CDR3 reads TGTGCCAGCAGCCAGGGAGGTGTCGAGCAGTACTTC. Protein product: CASSQGGVEQYF.

This chain links TRBV11-3 with TRBJ1-1; the D gene is possibly TRBD1 (6 bases). Germline CDR1 and CDR2: SGHNT and YENEEA. V was trimmed by 7 bases and J by 5 bases, leaving 17 bases between them. The CDR3 runs 14 residues. The CDR3 sequence: CASTPGRGGTEAFF. The CDR3 coding sequence is TGTGCCAGCACCCCAGGCAGGGGCGGAACTGAAGCTTTCTTT.

This sequence joins TRBV14 and TRBJ2-3; D gene unclear. Looked up from germline, CDR1 is SGHDN and CDR2 is FVKESK. The length of the CDR3 is 16 residues. Trimming took 5 bases from V and 2 from J, leaving 17 bases between them. The CDR3 loop is CASSCDTYPYTDTQYF. The CDR3 coding sequence is TGTGCCAGCAGCTGCGACACCTACCCTTACACAGATACGCAGTATTTT.

A word on this clone: This CDR3 is also generated by other DNA sequences in the sample. The chain couples TRBV7-9 to TRBJ1-2, with D uncertain. This CDR3 has 11 residues. CDR1 and CDR2 from the germline V gene are SEHNR and FQNEAQ (reference sequence). Trimming took 5 bases from V and 8 from J, leaving 9 bases between them. CDR3 residues: CASSLGGGYTF. The CDR3 nucleotides are TGTGCCAGCAGCCTCGGCGGGGGCTACACCTTC.